This is a list of T cell receptor beta chains from one sample in a study of shared clonotypes between healthy human individuals. Profiled with immunoSEQ multiplex PCR; TCRdb holds only in-frame clones, not every one. Of 2 million to 2.5 million clones listed, about 95% are singletons. Sequencing was carried out using naive CD8+ T cells sorted from blood. These receptors all come from a man younger than 30 in good health. Both conserved end residues are part of each CDR3. The D gene is left open where the match is weak.

V: TRBV6-1
J: TRBJ2-2
D: .
CDR3: CASRVGGDTGELFF

V: TRBV13
J: TRBJ2-5
D: .
CDR3: CASSLREVQETQYF

V: TRBV7-9
J: TRBJ2-3
D: .
CDR3: CATEDEARWTQYF

V: TRBV11-2
J: TRBJ2-7
D: .
CDR3: CASSFPEAYEQYF

V: TRBV2
J: TRBJ2-1
D: .
CDR3: CASSGVGYNEQFF

V: TRBV11-2
J: TRBJ2-3
D: TRBD2
CDR3: CASSLEIAGASTDTQYF

V: TRBV10-3
J: TRBJ2-7
D: .
CDR3: CAISETESNYEQYF

V: TRBV2
J: TRBJ2-1
D: .
CDR3: CASSEGPNEQFF

V: TRBV11-2
J: TRBJ2-1
D: .
CDR3: CASSLERAGEQFF

V: TRBV7-2
J: TRBJ2-7
D: .
CDR3: CASSSWDNSYEQYF

V: TRBV9
J: TRBJ1-2
D: .
CDR3: CASSPAANF

V: TRBV6-5
J: TRBJ2-5
D: .
CDR3: CASSVEAPSETQYF

V: TRBV11-1
J: TRBJ2-1
D: TRBD1
CDR3: CASSPGQGISEQFF

V: TRBV4-1
J: TRBJ2-7
D: .
CDR3: CASSQDTLAGYEQYF

V: TRBV29-1
J: TRBJ2-7
D: TRBD1
CDR3: CSVELPGTGSPGYEQYF

V: TRBV19
J: TRBJ1-6
D: .
CDR3: CASSPYNSPLHF

V: TRBV5-1
J: TRBJ1-4
D: .
CDR3: CASSPGTTGTDGLFF

V: TRBV5-6
J: TRBJ2-1
D: TRBD2
CDR3: CASSLVTSGVSYNEQFF

V: TRBV7-7
J: TRBJ1-2
D: .
CDR3: CASRKLRGAKKGYTF

V: TRBV9
J: TRBJ2-7
D: .
CDR3: CASSVAGSSGNEQYF

V: TRBV7-9
J: TRBJ2-7
D: TRBD2
CDR3: CASSPPGLAGESQYF

V: TRBV4-3
J: TRBJ2-3
D: .
CDR3: CASSQDWVQDLSTDTQYF

V: TRBV29-1
J: TRBJ2-7
D: .
CDR3: CSVEDHNGGNGYEQYF

V: TRBV27
J: TRBJ1-6
D: .
CDR3: CASSYTGLGSPLHF

V: TRBV19
J: TRBJ2-2
D: .
CDR3: CASSMSPYREATTGELFF

V: TRBV29-1
J: TRBJ1-2
D: .
CDR3: CSVLEGPPGHGYTF

V: TRBV4-1
J: TRBJ2-1
D: .
CDR3: CASSQLPPSPLFHEQFF

V: TRBV4-1
J: TRBJ1-4
D: TRBD1
CDR3: CASSLLLTGGEKLFF

V: TRBV29-1
J: TRBJ2-1
D: .
CDR3: CSVEGVARGTDEQFF

V: TRBV27
J: TRBJ2-7
D: .
CDR3: CASSIYRESSHEQYF

V: TRBV27
J: TRBJ2-7
D: .
CDR3: CASSFFSGPYEQYF

V: TRBV4-1
J: TRBJ2-7
D: .
CDR3: CASSLEGVTYEQYF

V: TRBV5-5
J: TRBJ1-2
D: .
CDR3: CASSLPGEDYGYTF

V: TRBV6-5
J: TRBJ2-7
D: .
CDR3: CASSERQDAYEQYF

V: TRBV6-1
J: TRBJ2-2
D: .
CDR3: CASSVSGPNTGELFF

V: TRBV6-5
J: TRBJ1-1
D: TRBD1
CDR3: CASLEVQGLTEAFF

V: TRBV19
J: TRBJ2-7
D: .
CDR3: CASSIGDGSVYEQYF

V: TRBV6-1
J: TRBJ1-1
D: .
CDR3: CASSDWRSMNTEAFF

V: TRBV7-8
J: TRBJ2-7
D: TRBD2
CDR3: CASSLVSTSGVSYEQYF

V: TRBV6-5
J: TRBJ1-2
D: .
CDR3: CASSTPREGDYGYTF

V: TRBV4-1
J: TRBJ1-5
D: .
CDR3: CASSQVKSQPQHF

V: TRBV2
J: TRBJ2-5
D: .
CDR3: CASSSYDRLQETQYF

V: TRBV5-8
J: TRBJ1-5
D: .
CDR3: CASSLYQSNQPQHF

V: TRBV5-1
J: TRBJ2-7
D: TRBD1
CDR3: CASSPTAGTGAYEQYF

V: TRBV13
J: TRBJ1-1
D: .
CDR3: CASSLGPGSHTEAFF

V: TRBV28
J: TRBJ1-4
D: TRBD1
CDR3: CASSSQGAGEKLFF

V: TRBV5-1
J: TRBJ2-5
D: TRBD2
CDR3: CASSFLERESPETQYF

V: TRBV9
J: TRBJ2-5
D: .
CDR3: CASSPEAQETQYF

V: TRBV27
J: TRBJ2-2
D: TRBD1
CDR3: CASSAITGTGVSGELFF

V: TRBV4-1
J: TRBJ2-1
D: .
CDR3: CASSQEQHSSYNEQFF

V: TRBV2
J: TRBJ1-1
D: TRBD1
CDR3: CASSEGQGASEGEAFF

V: TRBV7-8
J: TRBJ1-4
D: TRBD1
CDR3: CASRDRGHEKLFF

V: TRBV7-9
J: TRBJ1-2
D: TRBD1
CDR3: CASSPRTDRDYGYTF